One sample yielded the 18 T cell receptor beta chains listed below, sequenced in a study of T cells after somatic rescue of genetic block. Profiled with immunoSEQ multiplex PCR; TCRdb holds only in-frame clones, not every one. The sample shows 15,000 or so clones, 65% to 75% of them seen only once. Sequencing was done on a sample of peripheral blood mononuclear cells (PBMCs). The receptors stem from a boy aged 5-17 years.

This clone showed up many times. This chain connects TRBV5-1 to TRBJ2-3; tentatively, D is TRBD2 (6 bases). The CDR3 contains 15 residues. Germline assignment: CDR1 SGHRS and CDR2 YFSETQ. The V gene lost 4 bases and the J gene lost 2 bases, with 14 bases spanning the gap. The CDR3, as DNA: TGCGCCAGCAGCCTCCTGATGGGACTCACAGATACGCAGTATTTT. It translates to CASSLLMGLTDTQYF.

This clone showed up just a few times. The chain couples TRBV9 to TRBJ1-6; D may be TRBD1 (6 bases). V was cut by 3 bases and J by 10 bases, with 14 bases left in between. There are 14 residues in the CDR3. The germline gives CDR1 SGDLS, CDR2 YYNGEE. CDR3: CASSAPGTLSPLHF. CDR3 DNA: TGTGCCAGCAGCGCACCGGGGACATTGTCACCCCTCCACTTT.

The CDR3 spells CASSLAYYSSSYEQYF. CDR3 sequence (DNA): TGTGCCAGCAGCTTGGCTTACTACAGTAGTTCCTACGAGCAGTACTTC. The chain links TRBV5-8 to TRBJ2-7; D call uncertain. The CDR3 is made up of 16 amino acids. Germline CDR1 reads SGHTS; CDR2 reads YDEGEE. Deletions cut 0 bases from V and 1 base from J, with 14 bases between.

The chain joins TRBV2 to TRBJ1-2, with 8 positions matching TRBD1. CDR1 SNHLY and CDR2 FYNNEI come from the germline V gene. V was clipped by 3 bases and J by 8 bases; unmatched bases: 11. This CDR3 is 15 amino acids long. DNA for the CDR3: TGTGCCAGCAGTGACCCGGGCACAGGGGGGAGGGGCTACACCTTC. It encodes CASSDPGTGGRGYTF.

This clone is medium-sized by share. The V and J genes are TRBV19 and TRBJ2-7; D possibly corresponds to TRBD1 (6 bases). The CDR3 consists of 14 residues. The V end was cut by 6 bases, the J end by 2 bases, with 14 bases between. Germline-derived CDR1 and CDR2 are LNHDA and SQIVND (reference sequence). CDR3 protein: CASRTPGHPYEQYF. DNA of the CDR3: TGTGCCAGTAGGACACCGGGACACCCCTACGAGCAGTACTTC.

Many counts were recorded for this clone. This chain connects TRBV5-1 to TRBJ2-1; 9 bases line up with TRBD2. CDR1 and CDR2 (germline): SGHRS, YFSETQ. The V segment lost 6 bases and the J segment 8 bases; nucleotides outside the gene matches: 9. The CDR3 length is 14 residues. The CDR3: CASTYSGGIYEQFF. CDR3 bases: TGCGCCAGCACCTACAGCGGGGGGATCTATGAGCAGTTCTTC. Variable domain in full (rest from reference TRBV5-1 and TRBJ2-1): KAGVTQTPRYLIKTRGQQVTLSCSPISGHRSVSWYQQTPGQGLQFLFEYFSETQRNKGNFPGRFSGRQFSNSRSEMNVSTLELGDSALYLCASTYSGGIYEQFFGPGTRLTVL.

The chain links TRBV2 to TRBJ1-5; D gene unclear. Trimming removed 2 bases at V and 0 bases at J, with 5 bases between. CDR1 is SNHLY, CDR2 FYNNEI, per germline. The CDR3 spans 14 residues. CDR3 sequence (DNA): TGTGCCAGCAGTGAATGGGTTAGCAATCAGCCCCAGCATTTT. Translated: CASSEWVSNQPQHF.

The chain combines TRBV9 with TRBJ1-3; D gene ambiguous. V dropped 0 bases and J dropped 0 bases, with 10 bases sitting between them. The V gene's germline CDR1 is SGDLS and CDR2 YYNGEE. This CDR3 has 16 residues. CDR3 sequence (DNA): TGTGCCAGCAGCGTAGAACAGTTCCACTCTGGAAACACCATATATTTT. Translation: CASSVEQFHSGNTIYF.

The rearrangement joins TRBV18 to TRBJ2-2; D call uncertain. The germline CDR1 and CDR2 sequences are KGHSH and LQKENI. The CDR3 runs to 13 residues. V lost 3 bases, J lost 4 bases, and 6 bases lay in between. The CDR3 DNA follows: TGTGCCAGCTCACCTCCCGGCACCGGGGAGCTGTTTTTT. It is translated as CASSPPGTGELFF.

The chain joins TRBV7-9 to TRBJ1-1; a possible D gene is TRBD1 (6 bases). The CDR3 is 12 amino acids. The ends were cut back, 5 bases at V and 10 bases at J, with 14 bases in the middle. The germline gives CDR1 SEHNR, CDR2 FQNEAQ (reference sequence). The CDR3 region has the DNA TGTGCCAGCAGCCAAGGGGGGGCTCGAGCTTTCTTT. It is translated as CASSQGGARAFF.

The V and J genes are TRBV18 and TRBJ2-7, with TRBD2 matching 10 bases. From germline, CDR1 is KGHSH and CDR2 LQKENI. There are 18 residues in the CDR3. The trim removed 3 bases at V and 3 bases at J, leaving 14 bases unmatched. CDR3 DNA sequence: TGTGCCAGCTCACCCGATGGGATTAGCGGGGGGTCCCTCTACGAGCAGTACTTC. Translation gives CASSPDGISGGSLYEQYF.

The rearrangement joins TRBV28 to TRBJ2-2; 9 bases match TRBD2. The CDR3 loop spans 18 amino acids. J lost 7 bases, V lost 5 bases, and 17 bases had no gene match. Germline-derived CDR1 and CDR2 are MDHEN and SYDVKM. CDR3 sequence: CASSNGEGTSILGGELFF. Here the CDR3 DNA reads TGTGCCAGCAGTAACGGTGAAGGGACTAGCATTTTGGGCGGGGAGCTGTTTTTT.

The V and J genes are TRBV4-2 and TRBJ1-5, with D maybe TRBD1 (5 bases). The CDR3 is made up of 15 amino acids. The V and J ends lost 4 bases and 4 bases respectively, with 14 bases between them. CDR1 is LGHNA and CDR2 is YNFKEQ in the germline V gene. The CDR3 DNA reads TGTGCCAGCAGCCGCACCGGGACGGATAATCAGCCCCAGCATTTT. Its protein is CASSRTGTDNQPQHF.

The chain couples TRBV19 to TRBJ2-2; 7 nucleotides match TRBD1. The V gene end was trimmed by 10 bases and the J gene end by 6 bases; junction bases not matched to a gene: 11. Germline CDR1 LNHDA, CDR2 SQIVND (reference sequence). The CDR3 is made up of 14 amino acids. DNA of the CDR3: TGTGCCACGTCCGGGACAGCAATACCCGGGGAGCTGTTTTTT. It yields the protein CATSGTAIPGELFF.

Here the CDR3 reads CASSMGTGLTDTQYF. DNA of the CDR3: TGTGCCAGTAGTATGGGGACAGGGTTAACAGATACGCAGTATTTT. The chain uses TRBV19 and TRBJ2-3; 9 nucleotides align to TRBD1. This CDR3 contains 15 residues. With V trimmed by 3 bases and J by 3 bases, 4 bases remained unmatched. Germline loops: CDR1 LNHDA, CDR2 SQIVND (reference sequence).

The sample holds a few counts of this clone. V usage is TRBV9 and J usage is TRBJ2-7; D possibly matches TRBD1 or TRBD2 (5 bases each). This CDR3 region has 13 residues. With 4 bases removed from V and 4 bases from J, the gap between germline ends came to 12 bases. Germline assignment: CDR1 SGDLS and CDR2 YYNGEE. This CDR3 reads CASSPFWGYEQYF. CDR3 sequence (DNA): TGTGCCAGCAGCCCCTTCTGGGGGTACGAGCAGTACTTC. Drawing the rest from reference TRBV9 and TRBJ2-7, the complete variable domain is DSGVTQTPKHLITATGQRVTLRCSPRSGDLSVYWYQQSLDQGLQFLIQYYNGEERAKGNILERFSAQQFPDLHSELNLSSLELGDSALYFCASSPFWGYEQYFGPGTRLTVT.

The V gene is TRBV6-6, the J gene TRBJ2-1, with 12 positions matching TRBD2. With 6 bases clipped from V and 9 bases from J, the junction kept 6 bases outside the gene matches. There are 14 residues in the CDR3. Germline V lookup: CDR1 MNHNY, CDR2 SVGAGI (reference sequence). The DNA of the CDR3 is TGTGCCAGCAGGCGGACTAGCGGGGTAGGTGAGCAGTTCTTC. Amino acid sequence: CASRRTSGVGEQFF.

V and J are TRBV6-6 and TRBJ2-2, with 7 bases that match TRBD2. The CDR3 is made up of 16 amino acids. V lost 2 bases, J lost 3 bases, and 6 bases stayed unmatched. From germline, CDR1 is MNHNY and CDR2 SVGAGI (reference sequence). The CDR3 DNA sequence: TGTGCCAGCAGTTACACGGCTAGCGGAGACACCGGGGAGCTGTTTTTT. Its translation: CASSYTASGDTGELFF.